This TCR beta chain appears in the sequencing data of a study of blood T cell repertoires in COVID-19. Across the study: Whether acute or convalescent, the COVID-19 samples came from the United States, Italy and Spain. Sample material is recorded as cDNA or gDNA derived from T cells, B-cell-depleted T cells, or PBMCs.

The germline V gene has CDR1 MNHNS and CDR2 SASEGT. This CDR3 is built from 16 residues. The V gene end was trimmed by 4 bases and the J gene end by 7 bases; junction bases not matched to a gene: 9. The protocol was immunoSEQ multiplex PCR, while the TCRdb copy is restricted to in-frame clones and leaves out a portion. The data show under 95,000 clones, with approximately 91% seen just once and about 2.5% held by the top ten. Only a few counts were recorded for this clone. The chain combines TRBV6-1 with TRBJ1-5; 11 bases align to TRBD1. Specimen: peripheral blood. The TCR was taken from a man between 45 and 60 years old with COVID-19, enrolled during active disease. The CDR3 DNA sequence: TGTGCCAGCAGTGGGGGGACAGGGGGGGCTCGACAGCCCCAGCATTTT. Protein: CASSGGTGGARQPQHF.